The entry below gives a single TCR beta chain sequence along with its context. This sample is drawn from a study of blood T cell repertoires in COVID-19. For the study at large: In each case, the material was cDNA or gDNA derived from T cells, B-cell-depleted T cells, or PBMCs.

Trimming removed 0 bases at V and 5 bases at J, with 5 bases between. The CDR3 extends over 13 amino acids. Germline V gene data show CDR1 as SGHRS and CDR2 as YFSETQ. Data came from immunoSEQ multiplex PCR; TCRdb stores just in-frame clones and leaves some out. The sample gives 100,000 to 150,000 clones, about 80% of which show up once; approximately 3.9% is in the top ten. The clonotype originates from a woman between 50 and 59 years old with acute or convalescent COVID-19. The source material was peripheral blood. This chain links TRBV5-1 with TRBJ1-4; D unresolved. The CDR3 sequence is CASSLAGNEKLFF. The CDR3 nucleotides are TGCGCCAGCAGCTTGGCAGGAAATGAAAAACTGTTTTTT.